This entry describes one T cell receptor beta chain. Its antigen is not yet known. The input lacks base qualities; no much larger clone sits a single base away. The data were taken from a study of blood T cell repertoires in COVID-19 (dated by TCRdb to about 2020). Background for the entire study: The collaborator samples originated in the United States, Italy and Spain and spanned the acute and convalescent phases of COVID-19. The prospective study material was composed of cDNA or gDNA derived from T cells, B-cell-depleted T cells, or PBMCs. The samples were drawn from the first 160 participants of the ongoing ImmuneRACE study and from under 1,500 subjects provided by 6 global collaborators. Sample metadata almost always included a de-identified subject ID, COVID-19 status, age in years and sex. Deeply sampled blood TCRbeta repertoires from subjects exposed to, actively infected with, or recovered from COVID-19 were included in the dataset. Where available, HLA class I and class II types were obtained from metadata supplied by the sample provider rather than from assay-based typing. The repertoires were made available in a free public database intended to serve as a resource for research on the immune response to SARS-CoV-2. Results the study describes overall, beyond this receptor: How much clinical and demographic metadata was included differed by source and by participant, and the metadata was provided uncurated.

TCRbeta CDR3 regions were amplified from genomic DNA using the immunoSEQ Assay, a bias-controlled multiplex PCR. The original methods were these. Nucleated cell counts per sample were estimated from amplification of reference gene primers within the assay. To quantify the absolute abundance of each unique TCRbeta CDR3 rearrangement, sequence reads were collapsed and filtered. For each sample, productive Simpson clonality was calculated by taking the square root of Simpson's diversity index across productive rearrangements. TCRdb mirrors the immuneACCESS table, restricted to in-frame sequences. Some clones are absent from its copies; in checked studies, under half trace to an unresolved V gene, and the reason for the others is unknown. The DNA gave D and trimming, while V, J and clone size come from that table. In all, the sample holds roughly 150,000 clones, and about 83% of those were seen once. The top ten constitute over 4.5% of the sample.

Whole blood was collected in K2EDTA tubes by collaborating institutions according to the institutions' own protocols. Collaborator samples were shipped for TCRbeta analysis as frozen whole blood, isolated PBMCs, or DNA extracted from either sample type. CDR1 SGHDN and CDR2 FVKESK were looked up in the germline V gene. Clipping removes 4 bases from V and 6 bases from J, with 1 as the unmatched junction base count. The CDR3 sequence holds 15 residues, the cysteine and phenylalanine included. Only the CDR3 portion is preserved as DNA: 45 bases, with reading frame beginning at the first base. Sequences were obtained from peripheral blood. In this chain, TRBV14 is recombined with TRBJ2-2; TRBD2 agrees with 14 junctional bases. This clonotype was obtained from a human donor in a cohort sampled during active COVID-19. The nucleotide sequence is given as TGTGCCAGCAGCCCGACTAGCGGGGGGGCCGGGGAGCTGTTTTTT. It encodes CASSPTSGGAGELFF.